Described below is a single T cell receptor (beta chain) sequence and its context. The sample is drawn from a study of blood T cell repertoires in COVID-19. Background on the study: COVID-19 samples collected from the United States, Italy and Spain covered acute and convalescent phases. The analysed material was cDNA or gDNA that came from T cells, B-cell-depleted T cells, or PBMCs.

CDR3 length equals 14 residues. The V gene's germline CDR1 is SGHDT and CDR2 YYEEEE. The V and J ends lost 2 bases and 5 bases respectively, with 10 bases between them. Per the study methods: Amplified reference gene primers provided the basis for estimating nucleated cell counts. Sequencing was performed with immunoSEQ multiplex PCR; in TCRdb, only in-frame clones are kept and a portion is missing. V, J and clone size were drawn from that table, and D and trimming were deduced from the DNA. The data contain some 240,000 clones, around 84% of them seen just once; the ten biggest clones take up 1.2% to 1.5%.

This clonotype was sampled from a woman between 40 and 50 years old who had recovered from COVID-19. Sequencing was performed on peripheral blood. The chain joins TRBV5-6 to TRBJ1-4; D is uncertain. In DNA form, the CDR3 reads TGTGCCAGCAGCTTCGGGGAGGGCAATGAAAAACTGTTTTTT. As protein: CASSFGEGNEKLFF.